The rows below give T cell receptor beta chains drawn from one sample of a study of cytomegalovirus exposure and HLA in healthy donors. Assay used: immunoSEQ multiplex PCR; TCRdb lists only in-frame clones, some missing. The sample has about 110,000 clones; about 83% are singletons. Material: PBMCs. Receptors were obtained from a man aged 18 to 30 in good health and CMV-seronegative. Both conserved end residues are part of each CDR3. A D gene is named only where the DNA matches it firmly. Some rows have no size entry. The others give once, few or many, or a class for an expanded clone.

TRBV6-1	12	TRBJ2-1	-	-	CASRVGTNEQFF	TGTGCCAGCAGAGTGGGGACTAATGAGCAGTTCTTC
TRBV19	15	TRBJ2-1	-	-	CASSSIESSYNEQFF	TGTGCCAGTAGCTCTATAGAGAGCTCCTACAATGAGCAGTTCTTC
TRBV28	15	TRBJ2-6	-	-	CASSSGGTGANVLTF	TGTGCCAGCAGTTCTGGGGGGACTGGGGCCAACGTCCTGACTTTC
TRBV4-1	17	TRBJ1-6	few	TRBD1	CASSQDSGGTGNSPLHF	TGCGCCAGCAGCCAAGATAGCGGCGGGACAGGGAATTCACCCCTCCACTTT
TRBV6-5	13	TRBJ1-2	-	TRBD1	CASSSRDRDGYTF	TGTGCCAGCAGTTCCAGGGACAGGGATGGCTACACCTTC
TRBV28	15	TRBJ2-1	-	TRBD2	CASKVLEGGRNEQFF	TGTGCCAGCAAGGTGTTGGAGGGAGGGAGGAATGAGCAGTTCTTC
TRBV28	16	TRBJ2-7	-	TRBD1	CASSFSGQGLNYEQYF	TGTGCCAGCAGTTTTTCGGGACAGGGGCTTAACTACGAGCAGTACTTC
TRBV5-1	16	TRBJ2-3	-	TRBD2	CASSLAASGSIDTQYF	TGCGCCAGCAGCTTGGCGGCTAGCGGGAGTATCGATACGCAGTATTTT
TRBV5-1	15	TRBJ1-1	-	-	CASSLANRLATEAFF	TGCGCCAGCAGCTTGGCAAACAGGTTAGCCACTGAAGCTTTCTTT
TRBV6-1	15	TRBJ1-1	-	TRBD1	CASSSQGEEATEAFF	TGTGCCAGCAGTTCCCAGGGGGAAGAGGCCACTGAAGCTTTCTTT
TRBV6-5	15	TRBJ2-1	-	TRBD2	CASSYAAGGPNEQFF	TGTGCCAGCAGTTACGCGGCGGGAGGGCCAAATGAGCAGTTCTTC
TRBV2	17	TRBJ1-2	-	-	CASSALSAEGREGGYTF	TGTGCCAGCAGTGCTTTATCGGCTGAGGGCAGAGAAGGAGGCTACACCTTC
TRBV7-2	15	TRBJ1-2	-	-	CASSSRAGGEDGYTF	TGTGCCAGCAGCTCCCGGGCGGGAGGGGAGGATGGCTACACCTTC
TRBV19	13	TRBJ1-3	-	-	CASSIELWNTIYF	TGTGCCAGTAGTATCGAGTTGTGGAACACCATATATTTT
TRBV7-3	15	TRBJ1-2	-	TRBD1	CASSPDRGQSYGYTF	TGTGCCAGCAGCCCCGACAGGGGGCAAAGCTATGGCTACACCTTC
TRBV9	14	TRBJ2-7	-	TRBD2	CASSPTSASYEQYF	TGTGCCAGCAGCCCAACTAGCGCCTCCTACGAGCAGTACTTC
TRBV5-4	17	TRBJ1-3	-	-	CASSHPTESDSGNTIYF	TGTGCCAGCAGCCACCCGACAGAGAGCGACTCTGGAAACACCATATATTTT
TRBV5-1	16	TRBJ2-1	-	TRBD1	CASSLFHSGGVNEQFF	TGCGCCAGCAGCTTGTTTCACTCAGGGGGCGTGAATGAGCAGTTCTTC
TRBV7-8	13	TRBJ1-2	-	-	CASSLGQIYGYTF	TGTGCCAGCAGCTTAGGACAGATATATGGCTACACCTTC
TRBV14	13	TRBJ2-7	-	-	CASSRRGEVEQYF	TGTGCCAGCAGCCGGCGAGGGGAGGTCGAGCAGTACTTC
TRBV11-3	12	TRBJ1-1	-	TRBD1	CASSGDREEAFF	TGTGCCAGCAGCGGAGACAGGGAGGAAGCTTTCTTT
TRBV2	12	TRBJ2-7	-	-	CASRQDSYEQYF	TGTGCCAGCCGGCAGGACTCCTACGAGCAGTACTTC
TRBV7-8	13	TRBJ2-1	-	-	CASSLARSDEQFF	TGTGCCAGCAGCTTAGCGAGGAGTGATGAGCAGTTCTTC
TRBV6-5	12	TRBJ2-1	-	TRBD1	CASTEKGAEQFF	TGTGCCAGCACCGAAAAGGGGGCTGAGCAGTTCTTC
TRBV10-3	14	TRBJ2-1	-	-	CAISGPAGQNEQFF	TGTGCCATCAGTGGGCCTGCGGGCCAAAATGAGCAGTTCTTC
TRBV4-3	14	TRBJ2-1	-	-	CASSQENRDNEQFF	TGCGCCAGCAGCCAAGAGAACCGAGACAATGAGCAGTTCTTC
TRBV4-3	12	TRBJ1-1	few	-	CASSLGGKEAFF	TGCGCCAGCAGCCTGGGGGGAAAGGAAGCTTTCTTT
TRBV2	14	TRBJ2-4	-	TRBD1	CASRTGGTKNIQYF	TGTGCCAGCAGGACAGGGGGGACCAAAAACATTCAGTACTTC
TRBV25-1	17	TRBJ2-6	-	TRBD1	CASSETGLVSGANVLTF	TGTGCCAGCAGTGAGACAGGGTTAGTCTCTGGGGCCAACGTCCTGACTTTC
TRBV7-9	17	TRBJ2-4	-	-	CASSLGPAELAKNIQYF	TGTGCCAGCAGCTTAGGTCCAGCGGAGCTAGCCAAAAACATTCAGTACTTC
TRBV6-1	14	TRBJ2-1	-	TRBD1	CASSWGQTYNEQFF	TGTGCCAGCAGTTGGGGACAGACCTACAATGAGCAGTTCTTC